Listed below are T cell receptor beta chains from one sample, sequenced in a study of cytomegalovirus exposure and HLA in healthy donors. The method was immunoSEQ multiplex PCR; TCRdb's version includes in-frame clones alone and lacks a portion of them. Of about 110,000 clones in the sample, approximately 78% were seen once. The source material was PBMCs. The source is a woman aged 25 to 39 in good health and CMV-seronegative. CDR3s include the opening cysteine and the closing phenylalanine or tryptophan. The D gene is left open where the match is weak. Size is stated for part of the rows, as once, few or many counts, or as a class when the clone is expanded.

v_gene,d_gene,j_gene,abundance,CDR3aa,CDR3nt
TRBV18,NA,TRBJ1-1,NA,CASSGEGGTEAFF,TGTGCCAGCTCTGGGGAGGGAGGCACTGAAGCTTTCTTT
TRBV28,TRBD1,TRBJ1-2,NA,CASRDGQGGYGYTF,TGTGCCAGCAGGGATGGACAGGGAGGATATGGCTACACCTTC
TRBV29-1,NA,TRBJ1-2,NA,CSSTRGESGYTF,TGCAGCTCTACTCGGGGGGAAAGTGGCTACACCTTC
TRBV29-1,TRBD2,TRBJ2-1,NA,CSADQRGGLDEQFF,TGCAGCGCTGACCAGCGGGGGGGCCTTGATGAGCAGTTCTTC
TRBV5-6,TRBD2,TRBJ2-2,once,CASSFGTSGCTGELFF,TGTGCCAGCAGCTTCGGGACTAGCGGTTGCACCGGGGAGCTGTTTTTT
TRBV9,NA,TRBJ1-2,NA,CASSGRGGYGYTF,TGTGCCAGCAGCGGCCGAGGTGGCTATGGCTACACCTTC
TRBV30,NA,TRBJ2-5,NA,CAWTADRLGDQYF,TGTGCCTGGACCGCTGACAGGCTAGGAGACCAGTACTTC
TRBV6-1,NA,TRBJ1-1,NA,CASTLTAVNTEAFF,TGTGCCAGCACCCTCACAGCAGTGAACACTGAAGCTTTCTTT
TRBV7-9,TRBD1,TRBJ1-1,NA,CASSDSTGAGEAFF,TGTGCCAGCAGCGATTCGACAGGGGCAGGGGAAGCTTTCTTT
TRBV7-8,TRBD1,TRBJ1-6,NA,CASSQRTGGEFSPLHF,TGTGCCAGCAGCCAAAGGACAGGGGGCGAATTTTCACCCCTCCACTTT
TRBV7-9,TRBD1,TRBJ2-1,NA,CASSPTGGLGIGINEQFF,TGTGCCAGCAGCCCGACAGGGGGCTTGGGCATTGGGATCAATGAGCAGTTCTTC
TRBV11-3,TRBD1,TRBJ2-5,few,CASSFTGTGTQYF,TGTGCCAGCAGCTTCACCGGGACAGGTACCCAGTACTTC
TRBV7-6,NA,TRBJ1-5,NA,CASSLGSGSNQPQHF,TGTGCCAGCAGCTTAGGATCAGGGAGCAATCAGCCCCAGCATTTT
TRBV7-2,TRBD2,TRBJ2-1,NA,CASSLARAGGSSYNEQFF,TGTGCCAGCAGCTTAGCCCGGGCCGGGGGGAGCTCCTACAATGAGCAGTTCTTC
TRBV19,NA,TRBJ2-1,NA,CASNPGRASHEQFF,TGTGCCAGTAATCCAGGCAGGGCTAGTCATGAGCAGTTCTTC
TRBV5-4,TRBD2,TRBJ2-3,NA,CASSLRSGGRAEDTQYF,TGTGCCAGCAGCTTGAGGAGTGGCGGGAGGGCCGAAGATACGCAGTATTTT
TRBV29-1,NA,TRBJ1-3,NA,CSVENSGIAGNTIYF,TGCAGCGTTGAAAACTCGGGAATAGCTGGAAACACCATATATTTT
TRBV9,TRBD2,TRBJ2-1,few,CASSPRTSGSGNEQFF,TGTGCCAGCAGCCCCCGGACTAGCGGGAGTGGGAATGAGCAGTTCTTC
TRBV28,TRBD1,TRBJ2-5,NA,CASSSPTGNSETQYF,TGTGCCAGCAGTTCACCGACAGGGAACTCTGAGACCCAGTACTTC
TRBV4-3,TRBD1,TRBJ1-5,NA,CASSSGQGNQPQHF,TGCGCCAGCAGCTCCGGACAGGGTAATCAGCCCCAGCATTTT
TRBV28,NA,TRBJ1-1,NA,CASRLPGIMNTEAFF,TGTGCCAGCAGATTGCCAGGGATAATGAACACTGAAGCTTTCTTT
TRBV28,NA,TRBJ1-5,NA,CASSLEGGLYSNQPQHF,TGTGCCAGCAGTTTAGAGGGCGGACTTTATAGCAATCAGCCCCAGCATTTT
TRBV20-1,NA,TRBJ2-1,NA,CSAGQGEQFF,TGCAGTGCTGGGCAGGGTGAGCAGTTCTTC
TRBV14,NA,TRBJ1-2,NA,CASSQGSRGIHGYTF,TGTGCCAGCAGCCAAGGATCTAGGGGCATTCATGGCTACACCTTC
TRBV4-3,TRBD2,TRBJ2-5,NA,CASSQDLWGGETQYF,TGCGCCAGCAGCCAAGATCTGTGGGGGGGGGAGACCCAGTACTTC
TRBV4-3,TRBD2,TRBJ2-1,NA,CASSQDGASGGSNEQFF,TGCGCCAGCAGCCAAGATGGGGCTAGCGGGGGATCCAATGAGCAGTTCTTC
TRBV7-9,TRBD2,TRBJ2-3,once,CASSLAGGVQYF,TGTGCCAGCAGCCTAGCGGGAGGAGTGCAGTATTTT
TRBV5-4,NA,TRBJ1-1,few,CASSLGDTGTTEAFF,TGTGCCAGCAGCTTGGGGGACACGGGAACGACTGAAGCTTTCTTT
TRBV10-3,TRBD2,TRBJ2-7,once,CAISGTRTLRQQYF,TGTGCCATCAGTGGGACTAGGACCCTACGACAGCAGTACTTC
TRBV28,NA,TRBJ2-1,few,CASSLSETYNEQFF,TGTGCCAGCAGTTTATCTGAGACCTACAATGAGCAGTTCTTC
TRBV5-6,NA,TRBJ2-7,once,CASSLEQGYEQYF,TGTGCCAGCAGCTTGGAACAGGGCTACGAGCAGTACTTC
TRBV5-1,NA,TRBJ1-1,NA,CASSQDSHMNTEAFF,TGCGCCAGCAGCCAAGACAGCCACATGAACACTGAAGCTTTCTTT
TRBV9,NA,TRBJ2-3,NA,CASNPFRDNTDTQYF,TGTGCCAGCAACCCCTTTCGGGACAACACAGATACGCAGTATTTT
TRBV4-2,NA,TRBJ2-5,NA,CASSQDVTLKETQYF,TGTGCCAGCAGCCAAGATGTCACTCTTAAGGAGACCCAGTACTTC
TRBV28,NA,TRBJ1-4,NA,CASRQRPEKLFF,TGTGCCAGCAGACAACGCCCGGAAAAACTGTTTTTT
TRBV10-3,TRBD2,TRBJ2-1,NA,CAISELGLAGEVNGEQFF,TGTGCCATCAGTGAACTAGGCCTAGCGGGAGAGGTTAACGGTGAGCAGTTCTTC
TRBV28,TRBD1,TRBJ1-2,NA,CASSYGDRGLWLYGYTF,TGTGCCAGCAGTTACGGGGACAGGGGGCTTTGGCTCTATGGCTACACCTTC
TRBV10-3,TRBD1,TRBJ1-6,NA,CATIGDSSYNSPLHF,TGTGCCACCATTGGGGACAGCTCCTATAATTCACCCCTCCACTTT
TRBV5-1,NA,TRBJ2-7,NA,CASSLTPSGLAYSYEQYF,TGCGCCAGCAGCTTAACTCCCTCGGGCCTAGCGTACTCCTACGAGCAGTACTTC
TRBV30,TRBD2,TRBJ2-7,NA,CAWNSGSPAYEQYF,TGTGCCTGGAATAGCGGGAGTCCCGCGTACGAGCAGTACTTC
TRBV29-1,NA,TRBJ1-1,NA,CSVDGVRTAEAFF,TGCAGCGTTGACGGGGTAAGAACTGCTGAAGCTTTCTTT
TRBV4-3,NA,TRBJ1-6,NA,CASSQQTVLSSPLHF,TGCGCCAGCAGCCAACAGACAGTCCTCTCTTCACCCCTCCACTTT
TRBV11-3,NA,TRBJ1-1,NA,CASSLGGRNTEAFF,TGTGCCAGCAGCTTAGGGGGGCGAAACACTGAAGCTTTCTTT
TRBV18,TRBD1,TRBJ2-4,NA,CASSPIFTAGGKNIQYF,TGTGCCAGCTCACCCATTTTCACGGCAGGGGGTAAAAACATTCAGTACTTC
TRBV28,TRBD2,TRBJ2-2,NA,CASSPHASGNTGELFF,TGTGCCAGCAGCCCGCACGCTAGCGGGAACACCGGGGAGCTGTTTTTT
TRBV18,TRBD1,TRBJ2-3,NA,CASSPSQGVRDTQYF,TGTGCCAGCTCACCGTCCCAGGGGGTGAGAGATACGCAGTATTTT
TRBV29-1,NA,TRBJ2-1,NA,CSVEDSVGGDEQFF,TGCAGCGTTGAAGATTCCGTCGGCGGCGATGAGCAGTTCTTC
TRBV13,TRBD2,TRBJ2-2,NA,CASSLAGGNTGELFF,TGTGCCAGCAGCTTAGCGGGAGGGAACACCGGGGAGCTGTTTTTT